This T cell receptor beta chain was found in a study of blood T cell repertoires in COVID-19. In the source study's methods: Amplification with reference gene primers provided the estimates of nucleated cell counts. Measured with immunoSEQ multiplex PCR; TCRdb has only the in-frame clones, and not every one. V, J and clone size are taken as reported in that table, and D and trimming were inferred from the DNA itself. Among about 300,000 clones listed, roughly 90% were seen once. Germline V gene sequence: CDR1 SGHDN, CDR2 FVKESK. With V trimmed by 7 bases and J by 3 bases, 9 bases remained unmatched. This CDR3 comprises 14 residues.

Sequenced sample: peripheral blood. This sequence was found in a man aged 18 to 35 who had recovered from COVID-19. V usage is TRBV14 and J usage is TRBJ2-7; 7 bases match TRBD2. CDR3 residues: CASKRTERDYEQYF. The CDR3 DNA follows: TGTGCCAGCAAGCGCACGGAGCGGGACTACGAGCAGTACTTC.